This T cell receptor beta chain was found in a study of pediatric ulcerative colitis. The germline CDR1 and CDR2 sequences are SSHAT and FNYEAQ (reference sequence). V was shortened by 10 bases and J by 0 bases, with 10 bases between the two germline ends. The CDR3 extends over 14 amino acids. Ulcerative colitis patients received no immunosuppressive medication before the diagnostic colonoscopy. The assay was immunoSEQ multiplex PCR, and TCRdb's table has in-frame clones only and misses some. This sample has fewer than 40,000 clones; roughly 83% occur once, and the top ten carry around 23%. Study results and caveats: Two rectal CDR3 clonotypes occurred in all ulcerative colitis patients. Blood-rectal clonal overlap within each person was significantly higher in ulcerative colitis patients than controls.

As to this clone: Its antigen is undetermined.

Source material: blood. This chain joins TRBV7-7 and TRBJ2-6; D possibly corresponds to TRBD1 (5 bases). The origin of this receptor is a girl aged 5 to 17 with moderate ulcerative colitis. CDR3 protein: CAIPTVSGANVLTF. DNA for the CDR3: TGTGCCATCCCGACAGTCTCTGGGGCCAACGTCCTGACTTTC. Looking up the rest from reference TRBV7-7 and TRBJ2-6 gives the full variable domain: GAGVSQSPRYKVTKRGQDVTLRCDPISSHATLYWYQQALGQGPEFLTYFNYEAQPDKSGLPSDRFSAERPEGSISTLTIQRTEQRDSAMYRCAIPTVSGANVLTFGAGSRLTVL.